This TCR beta chain is from a study of blood T cell repertoires in COVID-19. Study information: Italy, Spain and the United States were the sources of the convalescent and acute COVID-19 samples. In each case, the material was cDNA or gDNA derived from T cells, B-cell-depleted T cells, or PBMCs.

Under the authors' procedure: Reference gene primer amplification in the assay estimated nucleated cell counts. TCRdb's copy holds only in-frame clones and misses some; the assay was immunoSEQ multiplex PCR. V and J calls and clone size are copied from that table; D and trimming were computed from the DNA. The sample records 250,000 or so clones, roughly 80% being singletons. This clone showed up just once. After removal of 2 bases from V and 4 bases from J, the junction contained 1 base not matched to a gene. Per germline, CDR1 SGHRS and CDR2 YFSETQ. The CDR3 spans 15 residues. Sequenced material: peripheral blood. This chain connects TRBV5-1 to TRBJ2-2, with TRBD2 matching 11 bases. The source is an elderly man with acute or convalescent COVID-19. DNA for the CDR3: TGCGCCAGCAGCTTAACTAGCGGGGGCACCGGGGAGCTGTTTTTT. Protein sequence: CASSLTSGGTGELFF.